This T cell receptor (beta chain) was observed in a study of cytomegalovirus exposure and HLA in healthy donors. The study, taken as a whole, reports: The productive fraction for most TCR beta V segments was about 87% or about 30% in an earlier analysis. In a later analysis, HLA-associated TCR beta chains were more clonally expanded than equally common others. When analyzed later, a missense DCLRE1C variant was found to be linked to TCR beta V- and J-gene trimming. Many donors carried some public TCRs, although rarity characterized most TCR sequences.

The CDR3 runs to 15 residues. Germline V gene sequence: CDR1 LGHNA, CDR2 YNFKEQ. V was cut by 0 bases and J by 4 bases, with 9 bases left in between. The table lists this clone with many counts. The antigen remains undetermined. Primers: 60 Vbeta forward and 13 Jbeta reverse. The repertoire was sequenced with immunoSEQ multiplex PCR; TCRdb's copy has only in-frame clones and lacks some. The top ten clones hold 6.5% to 9% of a sample with 150,000 or so clones, roughly three quarters of them seen once. Specimen: PBMCs. This TCR was recovered from a woman aged 40 to 50 in good health and CMV-seropositive. The rearrangement uses TRBV4-2 and TRBJ1-4; D not certain. The CDR3 DNA is TGTGCCAGCAGCCAAGAGGCGGAAAGTAATGAAAAACTGTTTTTT. This codes for CASSQEAESNEKLFF.